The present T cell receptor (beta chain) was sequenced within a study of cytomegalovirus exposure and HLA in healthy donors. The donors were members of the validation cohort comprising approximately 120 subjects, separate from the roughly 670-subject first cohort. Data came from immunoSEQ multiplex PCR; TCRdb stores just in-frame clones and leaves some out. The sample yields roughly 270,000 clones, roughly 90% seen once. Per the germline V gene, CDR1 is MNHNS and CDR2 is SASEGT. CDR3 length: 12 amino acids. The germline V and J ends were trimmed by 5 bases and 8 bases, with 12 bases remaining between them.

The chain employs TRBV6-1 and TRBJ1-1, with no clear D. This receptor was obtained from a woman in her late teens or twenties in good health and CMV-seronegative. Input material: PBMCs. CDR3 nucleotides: TGTGCCAGCAGTCCGTACAGATCAGAAGCTTTCTTT. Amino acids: CASSPYRSEAFF.